This entry is about one T cell receptor beta chain. The sample originates from a study of CD8 T cells in Susac syndrome. The V end lost 2 bases, the J end lost 14 bases, and 13 bases lay between the germline ends. The CDR3 is made up of 12 amino acids. Looked up from germline, CDR1 is MNHEY and CDR2 is SVGEGT. Reverse transcription used roughly 0.45 to 1 ug RNA and random hexamers. TCRdb independently ran MiXCR on the immunoSEQ multiplex PCR reads; one entry per CDR3 protein. The profile shows just under 95,000 distinct CDR3 sequences, around 94% of them singletons. The sample was CD4+ T cells from PBMCs. This receptor was obtained from a human donor with Susac syndrome. The V and J genes are TRBV6-2 or TRBV6-3 and TRBJ2-1, with TRBD2 as a possible D gene (6 bases). The CDR3 loop reads CASSYAGSREFF. As DNA, the CDR3 is TGTGCCAGCAGTTACGCGGGGTCCCGGGAGTTCTTC.